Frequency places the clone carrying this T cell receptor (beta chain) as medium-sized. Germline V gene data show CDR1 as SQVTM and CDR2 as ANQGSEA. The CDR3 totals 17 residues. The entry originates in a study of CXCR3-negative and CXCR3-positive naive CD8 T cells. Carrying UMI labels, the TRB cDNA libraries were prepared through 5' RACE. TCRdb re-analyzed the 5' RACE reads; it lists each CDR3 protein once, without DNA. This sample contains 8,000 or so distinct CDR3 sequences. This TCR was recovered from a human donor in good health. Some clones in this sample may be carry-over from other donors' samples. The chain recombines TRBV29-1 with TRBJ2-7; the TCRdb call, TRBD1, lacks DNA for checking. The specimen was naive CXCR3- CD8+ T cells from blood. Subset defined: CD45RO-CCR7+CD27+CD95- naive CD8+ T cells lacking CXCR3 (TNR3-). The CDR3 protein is CSVEGGYRGQGGSEQYF.